What follows is one T cell receptor (beta chain) and its context. The CDR3 loop spans 14 amino acids. Trimming took 3 bases from V and 5 from J, leaving 13 bases between them. Germline V gene sequence: CDR1 LNHDA, CDR2 SQIVND (reference sequence). The data were taken from a study of blood T cell repertoires in COVID-19. For the study at large: Acute and convalescent COVID-19 samples came from the United States, Italy and Spain. PBMCs, B-cell-depleted T cells, or T cells were the source of the cDNA or gDNA that made up the material.

Generated by immunoSEQ multiplex PCR, the TCRdb table keeps only in-frame clones and is missing some. The sample has more than 200,000 clones; approximately 86% are singletons. Specimen: peripheral blood. The receptor was derived from a man aged 30-40 years with active or convalescent COVID-19. The chain carries TRBV19 and TRBJ1-1; D remains unclear. The CDR3 DNA reads TGTGCCAGTAGTATCCCTACGAGGGAGACTGAAGCTTTCTTT. Amino acid sequence: CASSIPTRETEAFF.